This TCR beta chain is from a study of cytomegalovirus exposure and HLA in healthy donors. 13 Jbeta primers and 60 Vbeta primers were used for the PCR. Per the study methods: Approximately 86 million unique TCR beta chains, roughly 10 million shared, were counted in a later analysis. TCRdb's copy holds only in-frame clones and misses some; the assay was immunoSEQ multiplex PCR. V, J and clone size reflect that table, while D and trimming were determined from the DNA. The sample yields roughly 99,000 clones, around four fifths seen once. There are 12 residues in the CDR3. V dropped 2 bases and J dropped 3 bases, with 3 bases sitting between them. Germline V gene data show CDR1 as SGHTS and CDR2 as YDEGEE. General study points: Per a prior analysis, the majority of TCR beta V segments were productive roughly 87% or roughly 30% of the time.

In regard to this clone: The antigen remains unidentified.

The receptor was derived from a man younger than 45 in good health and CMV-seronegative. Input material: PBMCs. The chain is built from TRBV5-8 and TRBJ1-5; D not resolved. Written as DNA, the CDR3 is TGTGCCAGCAGCTTAGCCAATCAGCCCCAGCATTTT. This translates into CASSLANQPQHF. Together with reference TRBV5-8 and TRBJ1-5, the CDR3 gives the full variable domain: EAGVTQSPTHLIKTRGQQATLRCSPISGHTSVYWYQQALGLGLQFLLWYDEGEERNRGNFPPRFSGRQFPNYSSELNVNALELEDSALYLCASSLANQPQHFGDGTRLSIL.